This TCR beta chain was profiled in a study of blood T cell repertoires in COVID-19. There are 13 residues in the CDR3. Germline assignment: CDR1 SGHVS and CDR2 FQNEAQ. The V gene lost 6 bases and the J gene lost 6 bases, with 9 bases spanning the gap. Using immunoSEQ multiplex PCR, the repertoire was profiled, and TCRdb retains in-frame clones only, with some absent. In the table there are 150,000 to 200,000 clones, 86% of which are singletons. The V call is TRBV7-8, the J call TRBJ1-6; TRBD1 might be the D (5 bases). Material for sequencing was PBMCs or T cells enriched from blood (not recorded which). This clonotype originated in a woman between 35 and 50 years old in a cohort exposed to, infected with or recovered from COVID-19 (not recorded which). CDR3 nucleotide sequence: TGTGCCAGCAGTCAGGGTGGTAATTCACCCCTCCACTTT. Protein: CASSQGGNSPLHF.